Here is one TCR beta chain with its context. This CDR3 comprises 13 residues. V lost 3 bases, J lost 4 bases, and 9 bases lay in between. The V gene's germline CDR1 is SNHLY and CDR2 FYNNEI. TCRdb's table, derived via immunoSEQ multiplex PCR, lists solely in-frame clones and lacks some. Of approximately 11,000 clones detected, roughly 84% appear once; the ten largest clones hold 6.5% to 8.5%. The sample originates from a study of tumor-infiltrating lymphocytes in localized non-small cell lung cancer. V and J are TRBV2 and TRBJ1-2; TRBD1 might be the D (6 bases). Sequenced material: lung tumor tissue. The clonotype originates from a human donor with non-small cell lung cancer. The CDR3 bases are TGTGCCAGCAGTGACAGGGGCCGCTATGGCTACACCTTC. Its protein is CASSDRGRYGYTF.